These T cell receptor beta chains were read from a single sample in a study of a mutant IDH1 vaccine in newly diagnosed glioma. Produced via immunoSEQ multiplex PCR; TCRdb's table is partial and in-frame only. The repertoire has some 29,000 clones, about four fifths of them found once; the top ten carry about a sixth. Their specific antigens are unknown. The starting material was PBMCs, obtained from a glioma patient whose treatment included an IDH1 peptide vaccine. These receptors all come from a woman aged 25 to 45 with glioma. CDR3s leave out the opening cysteine and the closing phenylalanine or tryptophan. The order of the fields is J gene, V gene, CDR3 protein.

J: TRBJ1-2
V: TRBV2
CDR3: ASRPLDGNYGYT

J: TRBJ2-7
V: TRBV15
CDR3: ATSRDWLDEQY

J: TRBJ2-5
V: TRBV6-5
CDR3: ASSYLGLGETQY

J: TRBJ2-1
V: TRBV2
CDR3: ASSELVRGAPSYNEQF

J: TRBJ2-7
V: TRBV5-1
CDR3: ASSWTGGETYEQY

J: TRBJ1-5
V: TRBV30
CDR3: AWSVSRVRAGQPQH

J: TRBJ2-2
V: TRBV5-4
CDR3: ASSLAWANTGELF

J: TRBJ2-7
V: TRBV7-2
CDR3: ASSLVALGGREEQY

J: TRBJ1-6
V: TRBV2
CDR3: ASIQDRGNSPLH

J: TRBJ1-1
V: TRBV6-5
CDR3: ASSYMGVSGGEAF

J: TRBJ1-1
V: TRBV4-1
CDR3: ASSHSGPGTEAF

J: TRBJ1-5
V: TRBV4-1
CDR3: ASSRLSHGVSNQPQH

J: TRBJ2-7
V: TRBV19
CDR3: ATSPGLAYEQY

J: TRBJ1-6
V: TRBV30
CDR3: AWSRGGESPLH

J: TRBJ1-5
V: TRBV4-2
CDR3: ASSQDSGTGGQPQH

J: TRBJ2-7
V: TRBV4-2
CDR3: ASSQSSGDTYEQY

J: TRBJ1-2
V: TRBV29-1
CDR3: SVEWKPGKNYGYT

J: TRBJ2-2
V: TRBV4-1
CDR3: ASSQLAGGAGELF

J: TRBJ2-1
V: TRBV7-9
CDR3: ASSQDHYNEQF

J: TRBJ2-7
V: TRBV5-6
CDR3: ASSKNYEQY

J: TRBJ2-5
V: TRBV20-1
CDR3: SASLLETQY

J: TRBJ1-1
V: TRBV10-1
CDR3: ASSEGNTEAF

J: TRBJ1-2
V: TRBV9
CDR3: ASSVAVANYGYT

J: TRBJ1-6
V: TRBV7-2
CDR3: ASSPYLPGNYNSPLH

J: TRBJ1-5
V: TRBV19
CDR3: ASSMGGLLIGQPQH

J: TRBJ1-6
V: TRBV30
CDR3: AWSPPTGVYNSPLH

J: TRBJ2-1
V: TRBV5-1
CDR3: ASSLDKRGLWNEQF

J: TRBJ1-5
V: TRBV2
CDR3: ASSVGAGLGPPQH

J: TRBJ1-1
V: TRBV5-4
CDR3: ASSPGEMNTEAF

J: TRBJ1-2
V: TRBV18
CDR3: ASSPDGREGYT

J: TRBJ1-1
V: TRBV21-1
CDR3: ASPCHKTPTGKTEAF

J: TRBJ1-1
V: TRBV19
CDR3: ASSFTTNTEAF

J: TRBJ1-2
V: TRBV7-6
CDR3: ASSSRPTNYGYT

J: TRBJ2-7
V: TRBV27
CDR3: ASSFGDSNNYEQY

J: TRBJ2-5
V: TRBV7-8
CDR3: ASSLVRGEYQETQY

J: TRBJ1-2
V: TRBV29-1
CDR3: SVELNYGYT

J: TRBJ2-7
V: TRBV27
CDR3: ASRHEGGLDEQY

J: TRBJ1-1
V: TRBV2
CDR3: ASSYEAGRTEAF

J: TRBJ1-1
V: TRBV21-1
CDR3: ASSPIRTEAF

J: TRBJ2-5
V: TRBV6-1
CDR3: ASSEIGGGPQETQY

J: TRBJ1-2
V: TRBV5-1
CDR3: ASSLGTTGDYGYT

J: TRBJ2-5
V: TRBV13
CDR3: ASSLGTETQY

J: TRBJ2-3
V: TRBV6-5
CDR3: ASSYVLAGSTQY

J: TRBJ2-3
V: TRBV9
CDR3: ASSTGITDTQY

J: TRBJ1-2
V: TRBV30
CDR3: AWSGQTTYGYT

J: TRBJ1-1
V: TRBV7-2
CDR3: ASSLASDITEAF

J: TRBJ1-2
V: TRBV20-1
CDR3: SASTGRGYT

J: TRBJ1-4
V: TRBV4-1
CDR3: ASSLKGGATNEKLF

J: TRBJ2-7
V: TRBV11-2
CDR3: ASSLDRLGLDYEQY

J: TRBJ2-3
V: TRBV2
CDR3: ASSEDAYPTGLAGRSTDTQY

J: TRBJ2-7
V: TRBV6-5
CDR3: ASSYRTAYEQY

J: TRBJ1-3
V: TRBV7-8
CDR3: ASSLKASPSGNTIY

J: TRBJ2-5
V: TRBV29-1
CDR3: SVEVWAGHGETQY

J: TRBJ1-2
V: TRBV5-6
CDR3: ASSDVTDWRYGYT